This T cell receptor (beta chain) was recovered during a study of control samples from healthy donors and cancer patients. The method was immunoSEQ multiplex PCR; TCRdb's version includes in-frame clones alone and lacks a portion of them. The repertoire has about 170,000 clones, just over 90% of them found once; the top ten carry roughly 4.3%. The germline V gene has CDR1 LGHDT and CDR2 YNNKEL (reference sequence). The CDR3 consists of 16 residues. Between the trimmed V and J ends, which lost 0 bases and 2 bases, there was a span of 11 bases. The genes are TRBV3-1 (or the pseudogene TRBV3-2) and TRBJ1-5, with D perhaps matching TRBD1 (5 bases). This sequence originates from a woman aged 55 to 70 in good health. Sequencing was done on a sample of blood. In DNA, the CDR3 is TGTGCCAGCAGCCAAGATCTCGGAGGGGGCAATCAGCCCCAGCATTTT. Translated, it gives CASSQDLGGGNQPQHF.